The clone carrying this T cell receptor beta chain was detected only once. The CDR3 extends over 15 amino acids. Germline CDR1 reads SGHAT; CDR2 reads FQNNGV. Unmatched junction bases numbered 7, after V lost 4 bases and J lost 2 bases. These data belong to a study of blood T cell repertoires in COVID-19. Background on the study: Samples representing acute and convalescent COVID-19 were sourced from the United States, Italy and Spain. In each case, the material was cDNA or gDNA derived from T cells, B-cell-depleted T cells, or PBMCs.

In the original analysis: From reference gene primer amplification, estimates of nucleated cell counts were derived. This table comes from immunoSEQ multiplex PCR, and its TCRdb copy is limited to in-frame clones, with some not included. Clone size and the V and J calls come from that table; the DNA yielded D and trimming. The sample has about 430,000 clones, about 90% seen once. Patients in Seattle were enrolled during active infection, then followed longitudinally. The chain recombines TRBV11-2 with TRBJ2-5, with 7 bases that match TRBD1. The source is a man aged 18-30 years with COVID-19, enrolled during active disease. The source material was peripheral blood. Written as DNA, the CDR3 is TGTGCCAGCAGCTCAACCCCGGGACAGCAAGAGACCCAGTACTTC. Encoded protein: CASSSTPGQQETQYF.